These T cell receptor beta chains were read from a single sample in a study of blood T cells in healthy people across ages. TCRdb ran MiXCR on the 5' RACE reads and lists one entry per CDR3 protein. The sample has 650,000 or so distinct CDR3 sequences, over 40% seen once. Sequenced: blood. Every receptor here comes from a woman older than 75 in good health. Each CDR3 is given with its conserved first and last residue. The order of the fields is D gene, J gene, clone size, V gene, CDR3 protein, CDR3 DNA. D genes are given only for firm matches. Clone size appears in some rows only: once, few, many, or a class for an expanded clone.

TRBD2,TRBJ2-5,NA,TRBV3-1,CASRSFARTSGSYHHQETQYF,TGTGCCAGCAGATCTTTCGCCCGGACTAGCGGCTCATACCATCACCAAGAGACCCAGTACTTC
TRBD1,TRBJ2-1,NA,TRBV29-1,CSVEEQGYNEQFF,TGCAGCGTTGAAGAACAGGGGTACAATGAGCAGTTCTTC
NA,TRBJ2-5,NA,TRBV5-5,CASSFADQKYF,TGTGCCAGCAGCTTTGCCGATCAAAAGTACTTC
TRBD1,TRBJ2-7,NA,TRBV7-9,CASRAGTAMREQYF,TGTGCCAGCAGGGCCGGGACAGCAATGCGCGAGCAGTACTTC
NA,TRBJ2-1,NA,TRBV12-3/TRBV12-4,CASSFRAPRGGEQFF,TGTGCCAGCAGTTTTAGGGCGCCGCGGGGTGGTGAGCAGTTCTTC
NA,TRBJ1-5,few,TRBV18,CASSLDGGSGQPQHF,TGTGCCAGCTCACTCGACGGCGGGTCCGGGCAGCCCCAGCATTTT
NA,TRBJ1-2,NA,TRBV5-1,CASSLLLNTEGYTF,TGCGCCAGCAGCTTGTTGCTCAACACGGAGGGCTACACCTTC
TRBD2,TRBJ2-5,NA,TRBV29-1,CSVGIAGGYEQYF,TGCAGCGTTGGGATAGCGGGGGGGTATGAGCAGTACTTC
NA,TRBJ2-7,NA,TRBV5-1,CASSFAPSTYEQYF,TGCGCCAGCAGCTTTGCGCCTAGCACCTACGAGCAGTACTTC
NA,TRBJ2-1,many,TRBV29-1,CSVALIQQGHNEQFF,TGCAGCGTCGCCCTAATCCAACAGGGCCACAATGAGCAGTTCTTC